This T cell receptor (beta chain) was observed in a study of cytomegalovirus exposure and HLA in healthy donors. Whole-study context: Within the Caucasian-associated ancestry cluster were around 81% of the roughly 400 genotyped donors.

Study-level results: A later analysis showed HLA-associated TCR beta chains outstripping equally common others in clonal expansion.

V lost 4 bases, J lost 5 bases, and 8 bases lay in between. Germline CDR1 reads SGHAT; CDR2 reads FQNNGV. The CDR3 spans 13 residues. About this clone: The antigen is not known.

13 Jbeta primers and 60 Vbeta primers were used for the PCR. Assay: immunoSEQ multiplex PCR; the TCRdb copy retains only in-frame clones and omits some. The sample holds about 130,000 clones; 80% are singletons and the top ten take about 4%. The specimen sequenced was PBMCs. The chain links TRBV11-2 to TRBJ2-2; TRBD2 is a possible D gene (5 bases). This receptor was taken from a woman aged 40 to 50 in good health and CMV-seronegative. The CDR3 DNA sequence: TGTGCCAGCAGCTCCCGACTAACCGGGGAGCTGTTTTTT. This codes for CASSSRLTGELFF.